Below are 11 T cell receptor beta chains sequenced from a single sample in a study of blood T cell repertoires in COVID-19. Data came from immunoSEQ multiplex PCR; TCRdb stores just in-frame clones and leaves some out. The sample has 130,000 to 150,000 clones, approximately 85% seen once. The sequenced sample was peripheral blood. Every receptor here comes from a woman aged 55-69 years with COVID-19, enrolled during active disease.

V usage is TRBV7-9 and J usage is TRBJ1-1, with D perhaps matching TRBD1 (5 bases). CDR1 is SEHNR and CDR2 is FQNEAQ in the germline V gene (reference sequence). V lost 7 bases to trimming and J lost 1 base, with 25 bases between them. The CDR3 is 18 residues long. CDR3: CASNPTGGSHTGNTEAFF. CDR3 in DNA: TGTGCCAGCAACCCGACGGGGGGGTCACATACAGGGAACACTGAAGCTTTCTTT.

V gene TRBV19 combines with J gene TRBJ2-1, with 10 bases matching TRBD1. V lost 5 bases to trimming and J lost 3 bases; unmatched junction nucleotides: 10. The CDR3 extends over 17 amino acids. Germline V gives CDR1 LNHDA, CDR2 SQIVND (reference sequence). Here the CDR3 DNA reads TGTGCCAGTAGTCCGAGGAGACGGGACAGGGGCTACAATGAGCAGTTCTTC. Protein: CASSPRRRDRGYNEQFF.

There are a few counts of this clone. The chain is built from TRBV18 and TRBJ1-1; a possible D gene is TRBD1 (5 bases). V lost 6 bases and J 8 bases, leaving 19 bases between the germline ends. This CDR3 has 14 amino acids. Germline-derived CDR1 and CDR2 are KGHSH and LQKENI. This chain's CDR3 is CASSTGLTYGEAFF. The CDR3 nucleotides are TGTGCCAGCTCTACGGGACTCACGTATGGGGAAGCTTTCTTT.

The CDR3 is CATSDPGTGEIGELFF. The CDR3 coding sequence is TGTGCCACCAGTGATCCCGGGACAGGGGAGATCGGGGAGCTGTTTTTT. The V call is TRBV24-1, the J call TRBJ2-2, with TRBD1 identical over 10 bases. Looked up from germline, CDR1 is KGHDR and CDR2 is SFDVKD. Trimming took 3 bases from V and 7 from J; bases not matched to a gene: 7. The CDR3 has 16 residues.

The J gene is TRBJ2-2, the V gene TRBV7-3, with D tentatively TRBD1 (5 bases). The CDR3 totals 15 residues. The germline gives CDR1 SGHTA, CDR2 FQGTGA. Trimming removed 1 base from V and 1 base from J, with 7 bases in between. CDR3: CASSLRGRNTGELFF. In nucleotides, the CDR3 is TGTGCCAGCAGCTTAAGGGGCCGGAACACCGGGGAGCTGTTTTTT.

The V and J genes are TRBV18 and TRBJ2-1; TRBD1 matches at 8 bases. CDR3 length: 15 residues. Germline CDR1 and CDR2: KGHSH and LQKENI. V shed 6 bases and J 7 bases; nucleotides not matched to a gene: 11. The CDR3 here is CASSSVTGTGNEQFF. The CDR3 bases are TGTGCCAGCTCGTCAGTAACCGGGACAGGTAATGAGCAGTTCTTC.

This chain joins TRBV3-1 (or the pseudogene TRBV3-2) and TRBJ1-3; D is undetermined. CDR3 size: 15 residues. Trimming took off 0 bases at V and 1 base at J, with 7 bases between the two ends. Germline V CDR1 and CDR2: LGHDT, YNNKEL (reference sequence). The CDR3 loop reads CASSQDTGSGNTIYF. DNA for the CDR3: TGTGCCAGCAGCCAAGATACCGGGTCTGGAAACACCATATATTTT.

The chain carries TRBV6-5 and TRBJ1-4, with D unresolved. The V gene lost 7 bases and the J gene lost 0 bases, with 12 bases spanning the gap. CDR3 length: 15 residues. Germline V CDR1 and CDR2: MNHEY, SVGAGI. The CDR3 protein is CASNQPRATNEKLFF. Here the CDR3 DNA reads TGTGCCAGCAACCAGCCGAGGGCAACTAATGAAAAACTGTTTTTT.

The rearrangement links TRBV5-1 to TRBJ2-3; 9 positions match TRBD2. The V segment lost 5 bases and the J segment 6 bases; nucleotides outside the gene matches: 10. Per the germline V gene, CDR1 is SGHRS and CDR2 is YFSETQ. This CDR3 contains 15 residues. The CDR3 loop reads CASRPGTSSYDTQYF. The DNA for the CDR3 is TGCGCCAGCAGACCCGGGACTAGCTCTTACGATACGCAGTATTTT.

This clone was seen a single time. The rearrangement uses TRBV12-5 and TRBJ1-1; D not certain. The germline CDR1 and CDR2 sequences are LGHNT and FRNRAP. This CDR3 is built from 14 residues. The ends were cut back, 6 bases at V and 6 bases at J, with 17 bases in the middle. The CDR3 nucleotides read TGTGCTAGTGGCACAAGAAACCTGGGAGCTGAAGCTTTCTTT. It codes for CASGTRNLGAEAFF.

The rearrangement uses TRBV2 and TRBJ2-1; 7 positions match TRBD1. Germline lookup yields CDR1 SNHLY and CDR2 FYNNEI. The trim removed 4 bases at V and 3 bases at J, leaving 3 bases unmatched. The CDR3 sequence is 14 residues long. This CDR3 reads CASSGAGGYNEQFF. The CDR3 nucleotides read TGTGCCAGCAGTGGGGCAGGGGGCTACAATGAGCAGTTCTTC.